This TCR beta chain was identified during a study of blood T cell repertoires in COVID-19. Trimming stripped 3 bases from V and 1 base from J, with 15 bases between. The CDR3 totals 16 residues. The V gene's germline CDR1 is LGHNA and CDR2 YNFKEQ. The data were produced by immunoSEQ multiplex PCR, yet TCRdb's version contains in-frame clones alone and is incomplete. The sample lists fewer than 350,000 clones, 89% occurring once. The chain is built from TRBV4-2 and TRBJ1-1; maybe TRBD1 (5 bases). Sequencing used PBMCs or T cells enriched from blood (not recorded which). This TCR was sampled from a man aged 55 to 70 who had recovered from COVID-19. The CDR3 coding sequence is TGTGCCAGCAGCCACCGGGGGGGGGAGACGAACACTGAAGCTTTCTTT. Protein sequence: CASSHRGGETNTEAFF.